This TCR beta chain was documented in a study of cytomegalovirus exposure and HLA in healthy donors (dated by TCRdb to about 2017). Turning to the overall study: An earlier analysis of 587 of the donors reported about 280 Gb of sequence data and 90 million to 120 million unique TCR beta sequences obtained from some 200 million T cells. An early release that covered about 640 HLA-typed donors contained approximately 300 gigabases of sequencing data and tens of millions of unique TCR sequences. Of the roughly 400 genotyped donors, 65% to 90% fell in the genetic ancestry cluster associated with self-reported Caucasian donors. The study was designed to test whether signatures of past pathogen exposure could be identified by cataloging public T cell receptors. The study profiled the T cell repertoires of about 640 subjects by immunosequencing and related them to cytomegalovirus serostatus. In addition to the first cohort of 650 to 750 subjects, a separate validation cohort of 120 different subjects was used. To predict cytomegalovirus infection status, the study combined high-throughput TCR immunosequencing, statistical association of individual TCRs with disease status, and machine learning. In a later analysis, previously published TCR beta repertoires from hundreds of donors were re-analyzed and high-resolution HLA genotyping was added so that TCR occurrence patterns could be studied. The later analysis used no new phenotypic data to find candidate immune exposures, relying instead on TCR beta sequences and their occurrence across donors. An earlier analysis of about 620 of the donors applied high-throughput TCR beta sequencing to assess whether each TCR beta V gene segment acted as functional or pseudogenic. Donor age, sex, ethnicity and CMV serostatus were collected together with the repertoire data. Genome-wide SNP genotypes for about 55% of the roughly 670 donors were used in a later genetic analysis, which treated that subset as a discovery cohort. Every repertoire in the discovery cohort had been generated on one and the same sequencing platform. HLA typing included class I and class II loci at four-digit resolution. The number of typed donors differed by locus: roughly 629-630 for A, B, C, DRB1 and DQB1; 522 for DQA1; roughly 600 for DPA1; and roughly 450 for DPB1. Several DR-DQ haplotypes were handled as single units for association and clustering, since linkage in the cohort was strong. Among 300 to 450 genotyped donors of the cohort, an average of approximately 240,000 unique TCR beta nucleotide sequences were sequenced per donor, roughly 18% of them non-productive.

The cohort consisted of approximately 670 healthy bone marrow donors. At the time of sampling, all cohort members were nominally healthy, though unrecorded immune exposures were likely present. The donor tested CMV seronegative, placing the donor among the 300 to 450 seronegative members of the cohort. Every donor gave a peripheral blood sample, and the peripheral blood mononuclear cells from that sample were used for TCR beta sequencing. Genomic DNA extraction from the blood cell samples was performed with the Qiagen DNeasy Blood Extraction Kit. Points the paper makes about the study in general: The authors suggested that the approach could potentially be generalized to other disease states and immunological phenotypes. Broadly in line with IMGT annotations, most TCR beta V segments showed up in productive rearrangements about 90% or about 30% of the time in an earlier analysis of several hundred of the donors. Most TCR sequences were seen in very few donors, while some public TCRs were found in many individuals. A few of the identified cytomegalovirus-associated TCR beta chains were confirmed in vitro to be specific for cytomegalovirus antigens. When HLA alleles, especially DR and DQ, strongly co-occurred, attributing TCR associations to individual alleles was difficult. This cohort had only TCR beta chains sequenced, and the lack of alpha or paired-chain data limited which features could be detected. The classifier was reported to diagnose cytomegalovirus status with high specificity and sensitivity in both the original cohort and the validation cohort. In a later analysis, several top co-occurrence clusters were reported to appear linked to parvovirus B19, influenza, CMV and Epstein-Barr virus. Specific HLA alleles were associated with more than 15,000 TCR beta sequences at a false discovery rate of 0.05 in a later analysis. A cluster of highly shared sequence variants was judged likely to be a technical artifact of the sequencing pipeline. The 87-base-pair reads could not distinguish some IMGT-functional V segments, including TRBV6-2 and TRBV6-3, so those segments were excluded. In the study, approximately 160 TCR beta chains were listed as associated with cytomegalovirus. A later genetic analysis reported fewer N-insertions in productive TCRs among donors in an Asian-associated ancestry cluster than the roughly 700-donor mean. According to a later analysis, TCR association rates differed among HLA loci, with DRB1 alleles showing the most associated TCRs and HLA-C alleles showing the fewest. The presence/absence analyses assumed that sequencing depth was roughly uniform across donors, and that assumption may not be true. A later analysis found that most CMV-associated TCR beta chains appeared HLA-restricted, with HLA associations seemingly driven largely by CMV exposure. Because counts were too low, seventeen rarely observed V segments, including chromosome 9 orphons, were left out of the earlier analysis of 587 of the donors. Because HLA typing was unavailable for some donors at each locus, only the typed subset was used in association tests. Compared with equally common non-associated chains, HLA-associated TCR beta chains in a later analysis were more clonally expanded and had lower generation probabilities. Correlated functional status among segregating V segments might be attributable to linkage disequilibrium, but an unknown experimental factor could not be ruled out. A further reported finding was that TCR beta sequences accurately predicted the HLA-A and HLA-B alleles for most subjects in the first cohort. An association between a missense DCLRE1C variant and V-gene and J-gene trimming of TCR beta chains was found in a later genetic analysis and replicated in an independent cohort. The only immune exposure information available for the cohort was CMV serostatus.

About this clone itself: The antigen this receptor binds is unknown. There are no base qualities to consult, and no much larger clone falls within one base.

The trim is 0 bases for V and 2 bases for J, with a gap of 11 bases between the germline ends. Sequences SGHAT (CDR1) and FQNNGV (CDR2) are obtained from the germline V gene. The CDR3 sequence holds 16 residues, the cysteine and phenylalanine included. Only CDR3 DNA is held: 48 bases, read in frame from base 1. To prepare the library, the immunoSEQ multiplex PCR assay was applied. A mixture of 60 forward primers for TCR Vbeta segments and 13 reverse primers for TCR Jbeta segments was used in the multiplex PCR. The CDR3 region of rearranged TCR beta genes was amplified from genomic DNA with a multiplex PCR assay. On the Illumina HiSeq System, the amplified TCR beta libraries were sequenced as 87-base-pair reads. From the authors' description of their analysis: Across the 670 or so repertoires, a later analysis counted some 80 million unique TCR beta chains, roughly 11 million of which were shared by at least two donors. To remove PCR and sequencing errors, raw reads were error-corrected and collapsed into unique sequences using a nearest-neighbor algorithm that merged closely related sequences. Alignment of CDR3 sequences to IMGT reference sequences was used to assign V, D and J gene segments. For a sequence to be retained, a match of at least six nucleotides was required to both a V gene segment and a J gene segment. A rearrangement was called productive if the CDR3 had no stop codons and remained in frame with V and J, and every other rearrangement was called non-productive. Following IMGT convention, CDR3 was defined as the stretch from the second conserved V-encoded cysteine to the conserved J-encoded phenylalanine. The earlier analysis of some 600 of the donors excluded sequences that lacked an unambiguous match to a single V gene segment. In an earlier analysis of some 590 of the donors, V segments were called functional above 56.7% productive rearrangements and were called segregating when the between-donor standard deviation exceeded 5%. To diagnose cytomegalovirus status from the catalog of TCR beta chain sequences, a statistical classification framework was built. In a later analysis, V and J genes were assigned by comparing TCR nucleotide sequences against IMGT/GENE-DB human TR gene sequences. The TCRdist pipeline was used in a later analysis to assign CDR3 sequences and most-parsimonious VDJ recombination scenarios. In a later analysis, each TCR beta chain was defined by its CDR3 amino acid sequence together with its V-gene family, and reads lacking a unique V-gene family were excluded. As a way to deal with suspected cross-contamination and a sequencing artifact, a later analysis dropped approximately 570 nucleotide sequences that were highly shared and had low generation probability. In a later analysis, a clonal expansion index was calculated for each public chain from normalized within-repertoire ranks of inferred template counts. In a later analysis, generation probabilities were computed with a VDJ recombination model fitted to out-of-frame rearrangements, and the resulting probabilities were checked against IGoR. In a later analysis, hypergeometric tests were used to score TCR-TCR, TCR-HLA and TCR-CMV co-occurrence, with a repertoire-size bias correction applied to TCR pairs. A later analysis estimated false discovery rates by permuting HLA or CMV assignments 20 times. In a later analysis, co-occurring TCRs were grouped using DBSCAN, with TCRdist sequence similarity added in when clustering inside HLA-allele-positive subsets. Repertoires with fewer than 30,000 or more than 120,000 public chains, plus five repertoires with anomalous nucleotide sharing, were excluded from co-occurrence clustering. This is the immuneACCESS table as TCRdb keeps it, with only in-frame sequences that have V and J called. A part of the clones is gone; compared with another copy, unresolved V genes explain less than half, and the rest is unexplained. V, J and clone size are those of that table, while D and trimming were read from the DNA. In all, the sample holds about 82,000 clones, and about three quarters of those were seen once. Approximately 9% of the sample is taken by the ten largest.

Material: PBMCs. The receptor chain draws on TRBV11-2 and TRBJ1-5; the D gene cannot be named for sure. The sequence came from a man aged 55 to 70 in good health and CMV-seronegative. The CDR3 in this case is CASSLDYRVGNQPQHF. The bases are TGTGCCAGCAGCTTAGATTATCGGGTCGGCAATCAGCCCCAGCATTTT.